This record looks at one TCR beta chain sequence and its context. What it recognizes is unknown. This record comes from a study of lymphopenia after photon versus proton radiotherapy. Study-level results: Proton therapy kept repertoires fairly stable, unlike photons, which gained effector/memory cells.

TCRdb's table, derived via immunoSEQ multiplex PCR, lists solely in-frame clones and lacks some. The top ten hold around 50% of the sample, which has about 30,000 clones, approximately 90% seen once. This CDR3 spans 13 amino acids. Germline CDR1 LNHDA, CDR2 SQIVND (reference sequence). V was trimmed by 11 bases and J by 3 bases, leaving 16 bases between them. The genes are TRBV19 and TRBJ1-2; D remains unclear. The specimen comprised peripheral blood, sampled from a patient treated with proton-based radiotherapy. The receptor was derived from a woman in her fifties or sixties with cholangiocarcinoma. Some clones in this sample may be carry-over from other donors' samples. CDR3 DNA: TGTGCCGCGTGCCCCCGGGAGTACTATGGCTACACCTTC. It yields the protein CAACPREYYGYTF.